The 12 T cell receptor beta chains given below trace back to one sample, sequenced in a study of T cell responses to AZD1222 COVID-19 vaccine. Generated by immunoSEQ multiplex PCR, the TCRdb table keeps only in-frame clones and is missing some. This sample has 130,000 or so clones, with approximately 88% found just once. The material sequenced was peripheral blood, taken on day 0 of AZD1222 vaccination. The receptors shown here come from an adult in good health.

The chain has TRBV10-3 and TRBJ2-7; 7 positions agree with TRBD2. This CDR3 comprises 14 residues. V shed 4 bases and J 0 bases; nucleotides not matched to a gene: 3. Germline V gene data show CDR1 as ENHRY and CDR2 as SYGVKD. CDR3 nucleotides: TGTGCCATCAGTGGCGGGAGCGGCTCCTACGAGCAGTACTTC. Translating it yields CAISGGSGSYEQYF.

The gene calls are TRBV7-8 and TRBJ2-3; TRBD2 matches at 10 bases. This CDR3 is built from 15 residues. Unmatched junction bases numbered 5, after V lost 4 bases and J lost 4 bases. The germline CDR1 and CDR2 sequences are SGHVS and FQNEAQ. The CDR3 nucleotides are TGTGCCAGCAGCTCTCCTAGCGGGAGTTCAGATACGCAGTATTTT. This translates into CASSSPSGSSDTQYF.

The CDR3 DNA reads TGTGCCAGTACCTTGAGTAGGGGATCGCAAGAGACCCAGTACTTC. Protein: CASTLSRGSQETQYF. This chain connects TRBV19 to TRBJ2-5; possibly TRBD1 for D (5 bases). The CDR3 runs to 15 residues. In germline, CDR1 is LNHDA, CDR2 SQIVND (reference sequence). Trimming pared 7 bases from V and 2 bases from J, leaving 17 bases between.

The CDR3 DNA is TGTGCCAGCTCACCACCGGAAAGTTACGAGCAGTACTTC. Protein product: CASSPPESYEQYF. The genes are TRBV18 and TRBJ2-7, with D uncertain. The V and J ends lost 0 bases and 4 bases respectively, with 7 bases between them. Germline loops: CDR1 KGHSH, CDR2 LQKENI. There are 13 residues in the CDR3.

The rearrangement links TRBV7-9 to TRBJ1-3; D is unclear. CDR3 size: 17 residues. Per germline, CDR1 SEHNR and CDR2 FQNEAQ (reference sequence). Trimming removed 1 base from V and 0 bases from J, with 13 bases in between. In nucleotides, the CDR3 is TGTGCCAGCAGCTTAGACGGCAGTTTACACTCTGGAAACACCATATATTTT. Protein product: CASSLDGSLHSGNTIYF.

The gene calls are TRBV5-1 and TRBJ1-1; the match to TRBD1 covers 8 bases. The trim removed 2 bases at V and 5 bases at J, leaving 5 bases unmatched. CDR3 length: 14 residues. CDR1 is SGHRS, CDR2 YFSETQ, per germline. The CDR3 region is CASSLQGDWTEAFF. The CDR3 DNA follows: TGCGCCAGCAGCTTACAGGGGGATTGGACTGAAGCTTTCTTT.

V and J are TRBV9 and TRBJ2-1; the D gene is possibly TRBD1 (6 bases). The V gene lost 0 bases and the J gene lost 9 bases, with 19 bases spanning the gap. Germline assignment: CDR1 SGDLS and CDR2 YYNGEE. The CDR3 spans 16 residues. CDR3 region: CASSVAPQTGQGEQFF. The CDR3 nucleotides are TGTGCCAGCAGCGTAGCCCCCCAAACAGGGCAGGGTGAGCAGTTCTTC. The whole variable domain, filled in from reference TRBV9 and TRBJ2-1, reads DSGVTQTPKHLITATGQRVTLRCSPRSGDLSVYWYQQSLDQGLQFLIQYYNGEERAKGNILERFSAQQFPDLHSELNLSSLELGDSALYFCASSVAPQTGQGEQFFGPGTRLTVL.

The genes are TRBV19 and TRBJ1-1, with D uncertain. CDR1 LNHDA and CDR2 SQIVND come from the germline V gene (reference sequence). CDR3 length: 11 residues. Trimming removed 6 bases from V and 11 bases from J, with 13 bases in between. The CDR3 here is CASRGRDAAFF. The CDR3 coding sequence is TGTGCCAGTAGAGGGCGGGATGCGGCTTTCTTT. The whole variable domain, remainder taken from reference TRBV19 and TRBJ1-1, is DGGITQSPKYLFRKEGQNVTLSCEQNLNHDAMYWYRQDPGQGLRLIYYSQIVNDFQKGDIAEGYSVSREKKESFPLTVTSAQKNPTAFYLCASRGRDAAFFGQGTRLTVV.

In DNA, the CDR3 is TGTGCCAGCAGCTTGGGTGGGGGCGCTTCCACCGGGGAGCTGTTTTTT. Its translation: CASSLGGGASTGELFF. The chain employs TRBV5-4 and TRBJ2-2; D is possibly TRBD1 (6 bases). This CDR3 region has 16 residues. CDR1 is SGHNT, CDR2 YYREEE, per germline (reference sequence). V lost 0 bases and J lost 4, with 13 bases in between.

This clone was found a few times. This rearrangement joins TRBV27 to TRBJ2-7; possible D gene TRBD2, 5 bases. Deletions cut 4 bases from V and 0 bases from J, with 10 bases between. The CDR3 contains 14 residues. Germline loops: CDR1 MNHEY, CDR2 SMNVEV (reference sequence). For the CDR3, the DNA is TGTGCCAGCAGTTCGCCCGGGGACTCCTACGAGCAGTACTTC. This translates into CASSSPGDSYEQYF.

This rearrangement joins TRBV7-9 to TRBJ2-2; D gene uncertain. The CDR3 has 13 amino acids. Germline CDR1 SEHNR, CDR2 FQNEAQ (reference sequence). Deletions cut 2 bases from V and 3 bases from J, with 4 bases between. CDR3 coding DNA: TGTGCCAGCAGCTTATTGGACACCGGGGAGCTGTTTTTT. Translation: CASSLLDTGELFF.

The V and J genes are TRBV5-6 and TRBJ1-5, with D possibly matching TRBD1 (5 bases). The CDR3 is 15 amino acids. Trimming pared 4 bases from V and 2 bases from J, leaving 13 bases between. The germline gives CDR1 SGHDT, CDR2 YYEEEE. The CDR3, as DNA: TGTGCCAGCAGCCGCGGGGGGAACGGCAATCAGCCCCAGCATTTT. The encoded protein is CASSRGGNGNQPQHF. Together with reference TRBV5-6 and TRBJ1-5, the CDR3 gives the full variable domain: DAGVTQSPTHLIKTRGQQVTLRCSPKSGHDTVSWYQQALGQGPQFIFQYYEEEERQRGNFPDRFSGHQFPNYSSELNVNALLLGDSALYLCASSRGGNGNQPQHFGDGTRLSIL.